This T cell receptor beta chain was captured by sequencing in a study of cytomegalovirus exposure and HLA in healthy donors (dated by TCRdb to about 2017). Broadly, across the study: According to an earlier analysis of 587 of the donors, 150 million to 200 million T cells yielded 120 million or so unique TCR beta sequences and approximately 280 Gb of sequence data. Donor age, sex, ethnicity and CMV serostatus were collected together with the repertoire data. Of the roughly 400 genotyped donors, approximately 82% fell in the genetic ancestry cluster associated with self-reported Caucasian donors. Among 398 genotyped donors of the cohort, an average of about 240,000 unique TCR beta nucleotide sequences were sequenced per donor, around 20% of them non-productive. The later analysis used no new phenotypic data to find candidate immune exposures, relying instead on TCR beta sequences and their occurrence across donors. A later analysis re-analyzed previously published TCR beta repertoires from 500 to 700 donors and added high-resolution HLA genotyping to study TCR occurrence patterns. Using immunosequencing, the study profiled T cell repertoires from 666 subjects and related those repertoires to cytomegalovirus serostatus. Genome-wide SNP genotypes for about 65% of the roughly 670 donors were used in a later genetic analysis, which treated that subset as a discovery cohort. To predict cytomegalovirus infection status, the study brought together high-throughput TCR immunosequencing, statistical association of individual TCRs with disease status, and machine learning. An early release covering more than 500 HLA-typed donors comprised 300 to 350 gigabases of sequencing data and around 80 million unique TCR sequences. About 5 DR-DQ haplotypes were handled as single units for association and clustering, since linkage in the cohort was strong. A separate validation cohort of roughly 120 different subjects was used in addition to the 666-subject first cohort. The number of typed donors differed by locus: roughly 629-640 for A, B, C, DRB1 and DQB1; approximately 520 for DQA1; approximately 600 for DPA1; and 400 to 480 for DPB1. HLA typing covered class I and class II loci at four-digit resolution. The study aimed to test whether signatures of past pathogen exposure could be identified by cataloging public T cell receptors. Every repertoire in the discovery cohort had been generated on one and the same sequencing platform. In an earlier analysis of roughly 540 of the donors, high-throughput TCR beta sequencing was used to judge whether each TCR beta V gene segment behaved as functional or pseudogenic.

Summary of the overall study and its limitations: A further reported finding was that TCR beta sequences accurately predicted the HLA-A and HLA-B alleles for most subjects in the first cohort. About 17 rarely observed V segments, including chromosome 9 orphons, were excluded from the earlier analysis of approximately 600 of the donors because counts were too low. Roughly uniform sequencing depth across donors was assumed in presence/absence analyses, although this assumption may not hold. The study gave a list of about 160 TCR beta chains associated with cytomegalovirus. A later analysis found that HLA-associated TCR beta chains were more clonally expanded and had lower generation probabilities than equally common non-associated chains. Strong co-occurrence of HLA alleles, especially DR and DQ, made assigning TCR associations to individual alleles difficult. For the cohort, immune exposure information was limited to CMV serostatus. A cluster of highly shared sequence variants was judged likely to represent a technical artifact of the sequencing pipeline. The authors suggested that the approach could potentially be generalized to other disease states and immunological phenotypes. Linkage disequilibrium might explain the correlated functional status among segregating V segments, but an unknown experimental factor could not be excluded. In a later analysis, the rate of TCR association differed among HLA loci, with DRB1 alleles having the most associated TCRs and HLA-C alleles having the fewest. Because some donors lacked HLA typing at each locus, the association tests relied only on the typed subset. Because the 87-base-pair reads could not distinguish some IMGT-functional V segments, including TRBV6-2 and TRBV6-3, those segments were excluded. Most CMV-associated TCR beta chains appeared to be HLA-restricted in a later analysis, and the HLA associations seemed to be driven largely by CMV exposure. Most TCR sequences were observed very rarely across donors, whereas some public TCRs were present in many individuals. In a later genetic analysis, fewer N-insertions in productive TCRs were reported among donors in an Asian-associated ancestry cluster than the roughly 700-donor mean. In a later analysis, some 17,000 TCR beta sequences were associated with specific HLA alleles at a false discovery rate of 0.05. The classifier was reported to diagnose cytomegalovirus status with high specificity and sensitivity in both the original cohort and the validation cohort. An earlier analysis of some 590 of the donors showed that most TCR beta V segments appeared in productive rearrangements either about 87% or about 30% of the time, which broadly matched IMGT annotations. In a later analysis, several top co-occurrence clusters were reported to appear linked to parvovirus B19, influenza, CMV and Epstein-Barr virus. V-gene and J-gene trimming of TCR beta chains was associated with a missense DCLRE1C variant in a later genetic analysis, and the association was replicated in an independent cohort. The cohort was sequenced for TCR beta chains only, and without alpha or paired-chain data the features that could be detected were limited. A few of the identified cytomegalovirus-associated TCR beta chains were confirmed in vitro to be specific for cytomegalovirus antigens.

The CDR3 holds 15 amino acids from the cysteine to the phenylalanine. The retained sequence is limited to the CDR3, 45 bases, with the frame set at the first base. V trim: 8 bases; J trim: 6 bases; unmatched bases: 14. The germline V gene gives CDR1 as MDHEN and CDR2 as SYDVKM. The receptor library was made with the immunoSEQ multiplex PCR assay. A mixture of 60 forward primers for TCR Vbeta segments and 13 reverse primers for TCR Jbeta segments was used in the multiplex PCR. A multiplex PCR assay on genomic DNA amplified the CDR3 region of rearranged TCR beta genes. Amplified TCR beta libraries were sequenced as 87-base-pair reads on the Illumina HiSeq System. The authors' pipeline ran thus. A later analysis counted about 76 million unique TCR beta chains across the 550 to 700 repertoires, and roughly 10 million of these chains were shared by at least two donors. Raw reads were error-corrected and collapsed into unique sequences with a nearest-neighbor algorithm that merged closely related sequences to remove PCR and sequencing errors. To assign V, D and J gene segments, CDR3 sequences were aligned to IMGT reference sequences. For a sequence to be retained, a match of at least six nucleotides was required to both a V gene segment and a J gene segment. A rearrangement was called productive if the CDR3 had no stop codons and remained in frame with V and J, and every other rearrangement was called non-productive. Following IMGT convention, CDR3 was defined as the stretch from the second conserved V-encoded cysteine up to the conserved J-encoded phenylalanine. The earlier analysis of about 610 of the donors excluded sequences that lacked an unambiguous match to a single V gene segment. An earlier analysis of 500 to 700 of the donors classified V segments as functional when productive rearrangements were above 56.7% and as segregating when the standard deviation between donors was above 5%. A statistical classification framework was built to diagnose cytomegalovirus status from the catalog of TCR beta chain sequences. In a later analysis, V and J genes were assigned by comparing TCR nucleotide sequences against IMGT/GENE-DB human TR gene sequences. A later analysis assigned CDR3 sequences and most-parsimonious VDJ recombination scenarios with the TCRdist pipeline. In a later analysis, every TCR beta chain was defined by the combination of its CDR3 amino acid sequence and its V-gene family, and reads without a unique V-gene family were dropped. As a way to deal with suspected cross-contamination and a sequencing artifact, a later analysis dropped 640 or so nucleotide sequences that were highly shared and had low generation probability. In a later analysis, a clonal expansion index was calculated for each public chain from normalized within-repertoire ranks of inferred template counts. In a later analysis, generation probabilities were computed with a VDJ recombination model fitted to out-of-frame rearrangements, and the resulting probabilities were checked against IGoR. Hypergeometric tests were used in a later analysis to score TCR-TCR, TCR-HLA and TCR-CMV co-occurrence, with a repertoire-size bias correction applied to the TCR pairs. A later analysis estimated false discovery rates by permuting HLA or CMV assignments 20 times. In a later analysis, co-occurring TCRs were grouped using DBSCAN, and TCRdist sequence similarity was added for clustering within HLA-allele-positive subsets. For co-occurrence clustering, repertoires with fewer than 30,000 or more than 120,000 public chains were excluded, along with 5 or 6 repertoires with anomalous nucleotide sharing. This is the immuneACCESS table as TCRdb keeps it, with only in-frame sequences that have V and J called. A part of the clones is gone; compared with another copy, unresolved V genes explain less than half, and the rest is unexplained. The D gene and trimming were derived from the DNA, and the V and J assignments and clone size from that table. The sample profile shows 150,000 to 200,000 clones; around three quarters of them were found once. Just over 2% of the sample is held by the ten biggest clonotypes.

The cohort was made up of about 610 healthy bone marrow donors. Cohort members were all nominally healthy when sampled, although unrecorded immune exposures were likely present. The donor was CMV seropositive and was included in the group of almost 300 seropositive cohort members. Every donor gave a peripheral blood sample, and the peripheral blood mononuclear cells from that sample were used for TCR beta sequencing. Genomic DNA was extracted from the blood cell samples with the Qiagen DNeasy Blood Extraction Kit. On this clone: Its antigen remains unidentified. No base-level quality is on record; no much larger clone is a single base apart.

This receptor chain uses TRBV28 and TRBJ2-3; 7 bases in the middle match TRBD1. The TCR sequence derives from a woman aged 25 to 45 in good health and CMV-seropositive. What was sequenced was PBMCs. The CDR3 region reads CASSPGDSRGDTQYF. In nucleotides, the sequence is TGTGCCAGCTCCCCCGGGGACAGCCGTGGGGATACGCAGTATTTT.